This TCR beta chain derives from a study of T cell changes during pregnancy in multiple sclerosis. Method: immunoSEQ multiplex PCR; TCRdb's copy keeps in-frame clones and lacks some. The data contain fewer than 30,000 clones, more than 80% of them seen just once; the ten biggest clones take up approximately 5.4%. The CDR3 consists of 16 residues. The V and J ends lost 5 bases and 0 bases respectively, with 14 bases between them. Germline values: CDR1 SEHNR, CDR2 FQNEAQ (reference sequence). V is TRBV7-9 and J is TRBJ2-4; D is possibly TRBD2 (6 bases). Sequencing used CD8+ T cells from peripheral blood mononuclear cells, obtained before pregnancy. This TCR came from a female donor with multiple sclerosis, enrolled in a pregnancy study. CDR3 sequence reads: CASSREPNLAKNIQYF. DNA of the CDR3: TGTGCCAGCAGCCGGGAGCCTAACTTAGCCAAAAACATTCAGTACTTC. The full variable domain, rest sourced from reference TRBV7-9 and TRBJ2-4, is DTGVSQNPRHKITKRGQNVTFRCDPISEHNRLYWYRQTLGQGPEFLTYFQNEAQLEKSRLLSDRFSAERPKGSFSTLEIQRTEQGDSAMYLCASSREPNLAKNIQYFGAGTRLSVL.